This T cell receptor beta chain is drawn from a study of OX40 agonist ivuxolimab in advanced cancers. The overall study: Ivuxolimab was delivered to patients intravenously every 2 weeks at doses spanning 0.01 to 10 mg/kg.

Assay: immunoSEQ multiplex PCR; the TCRdb copy retains only in-frame clones and omits some. Among fewer than 100,000 clones, around 85% were seen once, and the ten largest hold 0.4% to 0.65%. V lost 0 bases to trimming and J lost 3 bases; unmatched junction nucleotides: 3. The length of the CDR3 is 16 residues. Germline CDR1 is SGDLS and CDR2 is YYNGEE. To note about this clone: Its antigen is still unknown.

Study-level results: CD8+ T cells (on average) carried more expanded clones than CD4+ T cells. There was clonal expansion of CD4+ and CD8+ blood T cells by week 6 at 0.1 to 3.0 mg/kg.

Sequencing was performed on CD4+ or CD8+ T cells sorted from blood, taken in a trial of the OX40 agonist ivuxolimab. The chain recombines TRBV9 with TRBJ2-3; 11 bases are a match to TRBD2. The sequence was obtained from an adult with an advanced solid tumor such as melanoma, head and neck, liver or kidney cancer. Here the CDR3 DNA reads TGTGCCAGCAGCGTAGGCGCTAGCGGGGGGACAGATACGCAGTATTTT. Translating it yields CASSVGASGGTDTQYF.